Below, 23 T cell receptor beta chains from the same sample are listed, as sequenced in a study of post-analysis software for immune sequencing data. The TCR beta cDNA libraries contained unique molecular identifiers. One entry per CDR3 protein, called by TCRdb with MiXCR from the PCR reads. The table includes under 200,000 distinct CDR3 sequences, roughly 40% detected once. The source material was blood, sampled after autologous hematopoietic stem cell transplantation. The receptor source for this set is a girl aged 10 to 17 with multiple sclerosis.

This chain joins TRBV29-1 and TRBJ2-1; 14 bases are shared with TRBD2. Germline V gives CDR1 SQVTM, CDR2 ANQGSEA. V dropped 3 bases and J dropped 6; count of bases not matched to a gene: 7. The CDR3 contains 16 residues. CDR3 amino acids: CSVDGTSGRLFNEQFF. The CDR3 bases are TGCAGCGTTGACGGGACTAGCGGGAGACTCTTCAATGAGCAGTTCTTC.

The chain recombines TRBV20-1 with TRBJ2-1; 11 bases agree with TRBD2. V was clipped by 5 bases and J by 6 bases; unmatched bases: 6. The germline gives CDR1 DFQATT, CDR2 SNEGSKA (reference sequence). The CDR3 has 14 amino acids. The CDR3 DNA is TGCAGTGCTCACCCTAGCGGGAGGTCCAATGAGCAGTTCTTC. This translates into CSAHPSGRSNEQFF.

This clonotype occurred once. The V call is TRBV10-3, the J call TRBJ1-2, with 10 bases matching TRBD1. CDR1 is ENHRY, CDR2 SYGVKD, per germline. Trimming at V came to 11 bases and at J to 6 bases, leaving 9 bases not matched to a gene. The CDR3 has 13 residues. CDR3 protein: CAGSPGTGDGYTF. The CDR3 region has the DNA TGTGCCGGCAGCCCCGGGACAGGGGATGGCTACACCTTC.

For this clonotype: At one boundary the junction diverges from the germline segment, which might be a read error. CDR3 region: CTSSVIAGGSYNEQFF. The CDR3 nucleotides are TGTACCAGCAGCGTGATTGCAGGCGGCTCCTACAATGAGCAGTTCTTC. The chain employs TRBV9 and TRBJ2-1, with D unclear. The CDR3 runs 16 residues. Germline CDR1 is SGDLS and CDR2 is YYNGEE.

The rearrangement uses TRBV7-2 and TRBJ2-5; 7 bases match TRBD2. The CDR3 is 18 amino acids. V was pared by 1 base and J by 11 bases, with 22 bases of the junction left unmatched. Germline loops: CDR1 SGHTA, CDR2 FQGNSA. Written as DNA, the CDR3 is TGTGCCAGCAGCTTAGGGTTTGGGGGACTAACGGGTCCGGGGGAGCAGTACTTC. Protein product: CASSLGFGGLTGPGEQYF.

The chain couples TRBV11-2 to TRBJ2-4; D is undetermined. Germline V gives CDR1 SGHAT, CDR2 FQNNGV. The germline V and J ends were trimmed by 3 bases and 0 bases, with 9 bases remaining between them. The length of the CDR3 is 15 residues. CDR3 sequence reads: CASSFEILAKNIQYF. The CDR3 nucleotides read TGTGCCAGCAGCTTCGAAATACTAGCCAAAAACATTCAGTACTTC.

The rearrangement joins TRBV9 to TRBJ2-7; 7 bases line up with TRBD2. The germline V gene has CDR1 SGDLS and CDR2 YYNGEE. The CDR3 loop spans 16 amino acids. V gave up 4 bases and J gave up 0 bases; unmatched junction bases: 10. CDR3 amino acids: CASSPHSGTPSYEQYF. For the CDR3, the DNA is TGTGCCAGCAGCCCACACAGCGGGACCCCCTCCTACGAGCAGTACTTC.

The gene calls are TRBV20-1 and TRBJ1-6, with D possibly being TRBD1 (6 bases). CDR1 and CDR2 from the germline V gene are DFQATT and SNEGSKA (reference sequence). The CDR3 totals 18 residues. Between the trimmed V and J ends, which lost 5 bases and 0 bases, there was a span of 20 bases. CDR3 sequence (DNA): TGCAGTGCTTCACTTGTAAGGGGGGGGAGCTCCTATAATTCACCCCTCCACTTT. Residues: CSASLVRGGSSYNSPLHF.

This sequence joins TRBV30 and TRBJ2-7, with D unresolved. Germline V gene sequence: CDR1 GTSNPN, CDR2 SVGIG (reference sequence). Trimming removed 3 bases from V and 4 bases from J, with 10 bases in between. The CDR3 loop spans 12 amino acids. CDR3 sequence: CAWSPGVYEQYF. The CDR3, as DNA: TGTGCCTGGAGCCCCGGTGTATACGAGCAGTACTTC.

The J gene is TRBJ2-7, the V gene TRBV12-3 or TRBV12-4; 7 bases line up with TRBD2. The V and J ends lost 8 bases and 0 bases, in that order; junction bases with no gene match: 4. This CDR3 has 13 residues. This CDR3 is CASGRASSYEQYF. CDR3 coding DNA: TGTGCCAGCGGGAGGGCGTCCTCCTACGAGCAGTACTTC.

The genes are TRBV5-1 and TRBJ1-2, with TRBD1 identical over 12 bases. Germline-derived CDR1 and CDR2 are SGHRS and YFSETQ. V was pared by 3 bases and J by 3 bases, with 15 bases of the junction left unmatched. The CDR3 extends over 19 amino acids. The CDR3 bases are TGCGCCAGCAGCTCAATTGGCGGGACAGGGGGCGAGGTGGACTATGGCTACACCTTC. Protein product: CASSSIGGTGGEVDYGYTF.

This clonotype was counted a few times. The chain uses TRBV5-1 and TRBJ2-4, with D possibly called TRBD1 or TRBD2 (5 bases each). The tail of the sequence fits TRBJ2-7 better, so the J call may be wrong. This CDR3 spans 15 amino acids. Germline lookup yields CDR1 SGHRS and CDR2 YFSETQ. This CDR3 reads CASSIDGARSYEQYF. The CDR3 coding sequence is TGCGCCAGCAGCATCGACGGGGCTAGATCCTACGAGCAGTACTTC.

A few counts support this clonotype. This chain uses TRBV24-1 with TRBJ2-3, with a possible D match to TRBD1 (5 bases). V lost 4 bases and J lost 4, with 8 bases in between. Germline loops: CDR1 KGHDR, CDR2 SFDVKD. The CDR3 has 13 residues. CDR3 amino acids: CATSEPGSDTQYF. CDR3 coding DNA: TGTGCCACCAGTGAGCCAGGGTCAGATACGCAGTATTTT.

The V and J genes are TRBV7-8 and TRBJ1-1; D is perhaps TRBD1 (6 bases). The CDR3 loop spans 16 amino acids. V lost 1 base and J 10 bases, leaving 22 bases between the germline ends. Germline V CDR1 and CDR2: SGHVS, FQNEAQ. The CDR3 region has the DNA TGTGCCAGCAGCTTAGGGGGGCGAGGCCCACTTGTTCGAGCTTTCTTT. This gives the protein CASSLGGRGPLVRAFF.

This chain joins TRBV7-9 and TRBJ1-2, with a tentative D call TRBD1 (6 bases). Germline V gene sequence: CDR1 SEHNR, CDR2 FQNEAQ (reference sequence). The CDR3 contains 12 residues. Trimming removed 8 bases from V and 6 bases from J, with 13 bases in between. CDR3 sequence reads: CASARGTNGYTF. The CDR3 bases are TGTGCCAGCGCCCGGGGGACAAATGGCTACACCTTC.

This clonotype was recorded once. The chain uses TRBV5-1 and TRBJ2-2; 8 bases line up with TRBD2. The V gene's germline CDR1 is SGHRS and CDR2 YFSETQ. J gave up 4 bases and V 0 bases, and 11 bases lay outside the gene matches. This CDR3 comprises 18 residues. The DNA for the CDR3 is TGCGCCAGCAGCTTGGCCGGGAGGGCCCTCTTAAGCACCGGGGAGCTGTTTTTT. Translated, it gives CASSLAGRALLSTGELFF. The full variable domain, with the rest looked up from reference TRBV5-1 and TRBJ2-2, is KAGVTQTPRYLIKTRGQQVTLSCSPISGHRSVSWYQQTPGQGLQFLFEYFSETQRNKGNFPGRFSGRQFSNSRSEMNVSTLELGDSALYLCASSLAGRALLSTGELFFGEGSRLTVL.

This clonotype was counted between two and nine times. V gene TRBV4-1 combines with J gene TRBJ1-6, with unresolved D. V was trimmed by 2 bases and J by 3 bases, leaving 14 bases between them. Germline V gene lookup returns CDR1 MGHRA and CDR2 YSYEKL. The length of the CDR3 is 17 residues. CDR3 protein: CASSQWAPGNYNSPLHF. CDR3 nucleotide sequence: TGCGCCAGCAGCCAATGGGCTCCTGGAAACTATAATTCACCCCTCCACTTT.

Ten or more counts support this clonotype. Here the CDR3 reads CASSKEVQSYNEQFF. CDR3 bases: TGCGCCAGCAGCAAGGAGGTACAGTCCTACAATGAGCAGTTCTTC. The V gene is TRBV5-1, the J gene TRBJ2-1; a weak D match, TRBD2 (5 bases). Trimming removed 4 bases from V and 1 base from J, with 12 bases in between. The CDR3 extends over 15 amino acids. The germline V gene has CDR1 SGHRS and CDR2 YFSETQ. Full variable domain (remainder filled in from reference TRBV5-1 and TRBJ2-1): KAGVTQTPRYLIKTRGQQVTLSCSPISGHRSVSWYQQTPGQGLQFLFEYFSETQRNKGNFPGRFSGRQFSNSRSEMNVSTLELGDSALYLCASSKEVQSYNEQFFGPGTRLTVL.

The chain is built from TRBV15 and TRBJ2-5; D gene uncertain. V was cut by 2 bases and J by 1 base, with 11 bases left in between. This CDR3 is built from 15 residues. Germline V CDR1 and CDR2: LNHNV, YYDKDF (reference sequence). This chain's CDR3 is CATSRPSDGQETQYF. CDR3 DNA sequence: TGTGCCACCAGCAGACCCTCGGACGGCCAAGAGACCCAGTACTTC.

This sequence joins TRBV6-6 and TRBJ1-2; D not certain. Trimming stripped 6 bases from V and 4 bases from J, with 18 bases between. Germline values: CDR1 MNHNY, CDR2 SVGAGI (reference sequence). This CDR3 contains 15 residues. The CDR3 DNA is TGTGCCAGCAGCGAATCTACCCTGACCTTCTATGGCTACACCTTC. Residues: CASSESTLTFYGYTF.

V is TRBV7-6 and J is TRBJ2-3, with a weak D call TRBD2 (6 bases). CDR1 is SGHVS, CDR2 FNYEAQ, per germline. The CDR3 is 16 amino acids. V gave up 4 bases and J gave up 2 bases, with 16 bases separating them. The CDR3 DNA sequence: TGTGCCAGCAGCTCACGGGACTCTCAAGACACAGATACGCAGTATTTT. Its protein product is CASSSRDSQDTDTQYF.

The chain uses TRBV20-1 and TRBJ1-5; 7 positions agree with TRBD1. This CDR3 has 16 amino acids. In germline, CDR1 is DFQATT, CDR2 SNEGSKA (reference sequence). V gave up 3 bases and J gave up 0 bases; unmatched junction bases: 8. For the CDR3, the DNA is TGCAGTGCTAGCTACGGGACAGCGTTTAGCAATCAGCCCCAGCATTTT. Translation: CSASYGTAFSNQPQHF.

This clonotype was counted a few times. V gene TRBV20-1 combines with J gene TRBJ2-3; TRBD2 matches 8 bases. J was trimmed by 5 bases and V by 4 bases; bases with no gene match: 11. The CDR3 runs 15 residues. CDR1 and CDR2 from the germline V gene are DFQATT and SNEGSKA (reference sequence). CDR3 region: CSATAWSGSGDTQYF. For the CDR3, the DNA is TGCAGTGCTACAGCGTGGAGCGGGAGCGGAGATACGCAGTATTTT.